Sequencing of this T cell receptor beta chain was carried out in a study of T cell repertoires in cytomegalovirus infection. Looking at the study overall: Selected CMV epitopes included recently identified HLA-C-restricted ones as well as well-studied HLA-B-restricted ones. Indications of both CMV infection and matching HLA type were provided by public TCR beta signatures. General study points: Frequencies of public TCR beta families were cumulated, and this identified carriers of CMV plus the relevant HLA. CMV-specific TCR beta clonotypes restricted by HLA-C were the ones dominating the ex vivo response.

The sample holds a few counts of this clonotype. Its antigen is as yet unknown. The CDR3 length is 15 residues. Unmatched junction bases numbered 6, after V lost 5 bases and J lost 0 bases. In germline, CDR1 is DFQATT, CDR2 SNEGSKA (reference sequence). TCRdb itself ran the reads through MiXCR, one entry per CDR3 protein. Seen here are 650,000 to 850,000 distinct CDR3 sequences, almost 30% observed once, and the top ten hold about an eighth. The sequence was collected from a human donor in good health (CMV status not recorded). Some clones in this sample may be carry-over from other donors' samples. Sequencing was performed on cultured CD8+ T cells from PBMCs, taken from culture after CMV antigen stimulation. This chain uses TRBV20-1 with TRBJ2-1; the match to TRBD2 covers 8 bases. The CDR3 here is CSARSGGSSYNEQFF. In nucleotides, the CDR3 is TGCAGTGCTCGAAGCGGGGGAAGCTCCTACAATGAGCAGTTCTTC.